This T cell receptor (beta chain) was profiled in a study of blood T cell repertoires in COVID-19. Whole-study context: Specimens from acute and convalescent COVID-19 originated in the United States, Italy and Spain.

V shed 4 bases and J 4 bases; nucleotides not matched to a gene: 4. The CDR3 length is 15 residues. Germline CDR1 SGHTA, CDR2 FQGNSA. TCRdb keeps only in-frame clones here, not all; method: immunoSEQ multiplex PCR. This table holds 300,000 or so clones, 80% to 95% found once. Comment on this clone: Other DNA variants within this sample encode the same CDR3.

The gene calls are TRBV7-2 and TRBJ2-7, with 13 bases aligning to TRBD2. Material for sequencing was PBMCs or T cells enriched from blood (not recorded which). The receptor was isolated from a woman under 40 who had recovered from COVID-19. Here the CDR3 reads CASSSGLAGVYEQYF. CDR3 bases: TGTGCCAGCAGCTCAGGACTAGCGGGAGTATACGAGCAGTACTTC. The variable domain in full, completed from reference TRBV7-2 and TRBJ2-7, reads GAGVSQSPSNKVTEKGKDVELRCDPISGHTALYWYRQSLGQGLEFLIYFQGNSAPDKSGLPSDRFSAERTGGSVSTLTIQRTQQEDSAVYLCASSSGLAGVYEQYFGPGTRLTVT.